These 8 T cell receptor beta chains were all obtained from the same sample, sequenced in a study of T cells expressing NK-cell markers. Reanalyzing the 5' RACE reads, TCRdb keeps one entry per CDR3 protein, without DNA. The sample includes 160,000 or so distinct CDR3 sequences. Sequencing was performed on blood T cells: a sorted CD56 or NKG2C T cell subset, CD4+ or CD8+ T cells, or bulk PBMC T cells (not recorded which). All receptors come from a woman between 18 and 70 years old in good health.

This chain links TRBV3-1 with TRBJ2-1. The CDR3 runs 15 residues. Germline V lookup: CDR1 LGHDT, CDR2 YNNKEL (reference sequence). CDR3 sequence reads: CASSQDEGLYNEQFF.

The chain uses TRBV5-5 and TRBJ2-7; TCRdb calls TRBD2, which cannot be checked without DNA. This CDR3 contains 16 residues. Germline-derived CDR1 and CDR2 are SGHKS and YYEKEE (reference sequence). CDR3: CASSLAVAGGSYEQYF.

This chain links TRBV7-4 with TRBJ1-5; the TCRdb D gene call, TRBD1, has no DNA to confirm it. The CDR3 length is 16 residues. The germline gives CDR1 SGHVT, CDR2 SQSDAQ. Here the CDR3 reads CASSLVGAGSNQPQHF.

CDR3: CSARDRTKTGNTIYF. The rearrangement joins TRBV20-1 to TRBJ1-3; TCRdb's D call of TRBD1 is untestable without DNA. This CDR3 comprises 15 residues. Germline values: CDR1 DFQATT, CDR2 SNEGSKA (reference sequence).

The J gene is TRBJ2-7, the V gene TRBV7-2; the D call from TCRdb, TRBD2, cannot be confirmed without DNA. CDR1 is SGHTA, CDR2 FQGNSA, per germline. CDR3 size: 16 residues. CDR3 loop: CASSRPTGGSRGEQYF.

The chain is built from TRBV5-1 and TRBJ2-3. This CDR3 contains 12 residues. Germline V gives CDR1 SGHRS, CDR2 YFSETQ. The CDR3 sequence is CASSLNRKTQYF.

The chain links TRBV7-9 to TRBJ1-3. CDR1 is SEHNR and CDR2 is FQNEAQ in the germline V gene (reference sequence). CDR3 length equals 15 residues. The CDR3 here is CASSPDGASGNTIYF.

The V call is TRBV20-1, the J call TRBJ2-7; TCRdb reports TRBD1, a call that lacks DNA to check it against. Germline V gene lookup returns CDR1 DFQATT and CDR2 SNEGSKA (reference sequence). The CDR3 runs to 13 residues. The CDR3 here is CSAREGRGHEQYF.